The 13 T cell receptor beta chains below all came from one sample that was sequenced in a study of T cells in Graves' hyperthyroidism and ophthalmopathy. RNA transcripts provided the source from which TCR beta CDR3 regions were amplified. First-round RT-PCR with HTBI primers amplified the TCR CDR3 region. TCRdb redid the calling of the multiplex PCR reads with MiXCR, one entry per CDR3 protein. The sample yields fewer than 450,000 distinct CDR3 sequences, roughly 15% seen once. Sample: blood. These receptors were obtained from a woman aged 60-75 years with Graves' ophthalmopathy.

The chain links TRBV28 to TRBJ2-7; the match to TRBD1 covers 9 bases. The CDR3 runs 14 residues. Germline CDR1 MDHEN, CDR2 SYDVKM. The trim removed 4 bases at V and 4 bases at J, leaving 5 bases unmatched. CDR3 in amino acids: CASSSPGQGYEQYF. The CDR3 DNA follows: TGTGCCAGCAGTTCCCCGGGACAGGGTTACGAGCAGTACTTC. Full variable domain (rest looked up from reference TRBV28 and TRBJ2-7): DVKVTQSSRYLVKRTGEKVFLECVQDMDHENMFWYRQDPGLGLRLIYFSYDVKMKEKGDIPEGYSVSREKKERFSLILESASTNQTSMYLCASSSPGQGYEQYFGPGTRLTVT.

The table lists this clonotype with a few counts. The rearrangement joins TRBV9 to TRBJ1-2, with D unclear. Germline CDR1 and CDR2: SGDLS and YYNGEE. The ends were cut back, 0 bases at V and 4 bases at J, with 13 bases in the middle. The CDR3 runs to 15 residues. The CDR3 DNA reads TGTGCCAGCAGCGTAGGGTCCGGGAGGGTCTATGGCTACACCTTC. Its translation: CASSVGSGRVYGYTF.

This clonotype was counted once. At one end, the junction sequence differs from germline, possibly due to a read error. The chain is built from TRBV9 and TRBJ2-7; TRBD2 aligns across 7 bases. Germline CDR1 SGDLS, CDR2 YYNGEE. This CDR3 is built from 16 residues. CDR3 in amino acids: CASSQEGRGRSYEQCF. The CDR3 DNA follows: TGCGCCAGCAGCCAAGAGGGGCGCGGGAGATCCTACGAGCAGTGCTTC.

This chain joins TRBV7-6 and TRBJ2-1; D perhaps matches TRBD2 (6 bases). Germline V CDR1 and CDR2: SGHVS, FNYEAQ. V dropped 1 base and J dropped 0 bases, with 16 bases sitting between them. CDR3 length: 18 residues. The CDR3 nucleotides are TGTGCCAGCAGCTTAGGGGGGAGGTGGGAAAGCTCCTACAATGAGCAGTTCTTC. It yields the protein CASSLGGRWESSYNEQFF.

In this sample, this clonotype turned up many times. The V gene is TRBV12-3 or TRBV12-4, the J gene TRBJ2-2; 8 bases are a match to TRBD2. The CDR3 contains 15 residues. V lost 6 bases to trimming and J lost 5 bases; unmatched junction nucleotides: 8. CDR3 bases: TGTGCCAGCAGAACAAAAACTAGCGGAACCGGGGAGCTGTTTTTT. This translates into CASRTKTSGTGELFF.

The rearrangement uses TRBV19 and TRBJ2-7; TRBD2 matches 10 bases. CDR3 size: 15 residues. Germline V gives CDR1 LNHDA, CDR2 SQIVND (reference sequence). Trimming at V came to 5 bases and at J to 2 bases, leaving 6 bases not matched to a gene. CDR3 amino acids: CASSASSGSAYEQYF. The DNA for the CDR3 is TGTGCCAGTAGTGCCTCTAGCGGGAGTGCCTACGAGCAGTACTTC.

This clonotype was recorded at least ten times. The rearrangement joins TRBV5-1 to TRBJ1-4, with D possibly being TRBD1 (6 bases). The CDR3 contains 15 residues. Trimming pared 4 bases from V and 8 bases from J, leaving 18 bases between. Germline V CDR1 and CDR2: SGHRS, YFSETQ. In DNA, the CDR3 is TGCGCCAGCAGCCGGGGCGGCAGGGGAGGCGAAAAACTGTTTTTT. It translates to CASSRGGRGGEKLFF.

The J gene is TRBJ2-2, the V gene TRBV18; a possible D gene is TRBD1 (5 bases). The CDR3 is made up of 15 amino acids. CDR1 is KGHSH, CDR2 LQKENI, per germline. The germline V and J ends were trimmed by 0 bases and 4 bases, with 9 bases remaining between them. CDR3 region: CASSPPPGPTGELFF. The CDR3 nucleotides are TGTGCCAGCTCACCACCCCCAGGGCCCACCGGGGAGCTGTTTTTT.

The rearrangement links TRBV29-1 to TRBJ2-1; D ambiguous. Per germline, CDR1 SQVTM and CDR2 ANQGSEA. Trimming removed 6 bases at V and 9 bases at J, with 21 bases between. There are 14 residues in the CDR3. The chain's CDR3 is CSVDGSKRLGEQFF. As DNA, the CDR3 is TGCAGCGTCGATGGATCCAAAAGACTGGGTGAGCAGTTCTTC.

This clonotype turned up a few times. CDR3 sequence: CASSPRSGEKLFF. The CDR3 DNA sequence: TGTGCCAGCAGCCCCAGGTCGGGTGAAAAACTGTTTTTT. V gene TRBV3-1 combines with J gene TRBJ1-4; D uncertain. The CDR3 consists of 13 residues. Trimming pared 4 bases from V and 7 bases from J, leaving 10 bases between. Germline CDR1 is LGHDT and CDR2 is YNNKEL (reference sequence).

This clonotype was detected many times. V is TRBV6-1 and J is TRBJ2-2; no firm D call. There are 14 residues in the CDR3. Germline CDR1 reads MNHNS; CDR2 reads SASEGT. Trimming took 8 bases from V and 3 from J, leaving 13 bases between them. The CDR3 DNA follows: TGTGCCAGCCAGGTCCCGACCGACACCGGGGAGCTGTTTTTT. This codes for CASQVPTDTGELFF.

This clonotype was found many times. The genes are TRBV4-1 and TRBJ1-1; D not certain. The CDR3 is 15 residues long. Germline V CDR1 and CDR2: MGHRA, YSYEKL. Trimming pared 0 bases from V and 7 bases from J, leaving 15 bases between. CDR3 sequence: CASSQDLSPGYEAFF. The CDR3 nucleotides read TGCGCCAGCAGCCAAGATCTGTCCCCCGGCTATGAAGCTTTCTTT.

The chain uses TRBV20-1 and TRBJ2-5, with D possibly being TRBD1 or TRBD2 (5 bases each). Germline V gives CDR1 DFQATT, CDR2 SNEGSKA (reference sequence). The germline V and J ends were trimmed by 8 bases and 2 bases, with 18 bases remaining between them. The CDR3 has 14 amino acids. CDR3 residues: CSMTEGTGQETQYF. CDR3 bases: TGCAGTATGACTGAGGGGACCGGACAAGAGACCCAGTACTTC.